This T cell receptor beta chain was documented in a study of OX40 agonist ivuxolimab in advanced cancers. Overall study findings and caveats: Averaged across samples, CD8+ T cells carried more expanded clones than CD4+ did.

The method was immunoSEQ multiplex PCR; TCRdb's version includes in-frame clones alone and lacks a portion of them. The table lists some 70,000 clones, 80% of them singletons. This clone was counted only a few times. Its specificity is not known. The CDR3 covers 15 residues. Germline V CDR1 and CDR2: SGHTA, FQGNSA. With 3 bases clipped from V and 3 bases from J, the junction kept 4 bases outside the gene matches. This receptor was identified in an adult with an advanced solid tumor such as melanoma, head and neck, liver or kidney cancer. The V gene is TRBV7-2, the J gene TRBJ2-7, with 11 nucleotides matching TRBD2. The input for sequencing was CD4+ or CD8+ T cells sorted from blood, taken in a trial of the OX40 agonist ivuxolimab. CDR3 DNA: TGTGCCAGCAGCTTCCGGACTAGCGGGTTCTACGAGCAGTACTTC. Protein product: CASSFRTSGFYEQYF.